The sequence of this T cell receptor (beta chain) was determined in a study of cytomegalovirus exposure and HLA in healthy donors. Study overall: In an earlier analysis, approximately 120 million unique TCR beta sequences were found from 150 million to 200 million T cells.

PCR was performed using 60 Vbeta and 13 Jbeta primers. Produced via immunoSEQ multiplex PCR; TCRdb's table is partial and in-frame only. Its table records about 140,000 clones. The donors, nominally healthy at sampling, likely had unrecorded immune exposures. The V gene's germline CDR1 is MNHEY and CDR2 SMNVEV (reference sequence). Trimming cost V 5 bases and J 4 bases; bases outside gene matches: 10. The CDR3 has 15 amino acids. This clonotype was sampled from a man in his forties in good health and CMV-seronegative. The rearrangement joins TRBV27 to TRBJ1-2, with 7 bases matching TRBD1. The sequenced material came from PBMCs. Written as DNA, the CDR3 is TGTGCCAGCAGTCTACGACAGGGAAATGTCTATGGCTACACCTTC. Protein: CASSLRQGNVYGYTF.